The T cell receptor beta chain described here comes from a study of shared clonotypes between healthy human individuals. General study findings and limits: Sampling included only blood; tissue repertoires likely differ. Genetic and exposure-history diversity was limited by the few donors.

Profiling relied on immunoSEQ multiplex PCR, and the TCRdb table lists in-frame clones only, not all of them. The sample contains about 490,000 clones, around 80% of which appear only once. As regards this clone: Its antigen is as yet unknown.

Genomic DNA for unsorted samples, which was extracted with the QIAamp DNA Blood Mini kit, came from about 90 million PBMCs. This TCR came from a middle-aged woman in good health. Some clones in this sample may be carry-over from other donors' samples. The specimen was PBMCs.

The DNA for the CDR3 is TGCGCCAGCAGCATAATGACAGGGGACTATGGCTACACCTTC. Its translation is CASSIMTGDYGYTF. The chain links TRBV5-1 to TRBJ1-2, with 8 nucleotides matching TRBD1. Germline V gene lookup returns CDR1 SGHRS and CDR2 YFSETQ. The J segment lost 3 bases and the V segment lost 4 bases, leaving 5 bases of the junction unmatched. This CDR3 contains 14 residues. The full variable domain, completed using reference TRBV5-1 and TRBJ1-2, is KAGVTQTPRYLIKTRGQQVTLSCSPISGHRSVSWYQQTPGQGLQFLFEYFSETQRNKGNFPGRFSGRQFSNSRSEMNVSTLELGDSALYLCASSIMTGDYGYTFGSGTRLTVV.